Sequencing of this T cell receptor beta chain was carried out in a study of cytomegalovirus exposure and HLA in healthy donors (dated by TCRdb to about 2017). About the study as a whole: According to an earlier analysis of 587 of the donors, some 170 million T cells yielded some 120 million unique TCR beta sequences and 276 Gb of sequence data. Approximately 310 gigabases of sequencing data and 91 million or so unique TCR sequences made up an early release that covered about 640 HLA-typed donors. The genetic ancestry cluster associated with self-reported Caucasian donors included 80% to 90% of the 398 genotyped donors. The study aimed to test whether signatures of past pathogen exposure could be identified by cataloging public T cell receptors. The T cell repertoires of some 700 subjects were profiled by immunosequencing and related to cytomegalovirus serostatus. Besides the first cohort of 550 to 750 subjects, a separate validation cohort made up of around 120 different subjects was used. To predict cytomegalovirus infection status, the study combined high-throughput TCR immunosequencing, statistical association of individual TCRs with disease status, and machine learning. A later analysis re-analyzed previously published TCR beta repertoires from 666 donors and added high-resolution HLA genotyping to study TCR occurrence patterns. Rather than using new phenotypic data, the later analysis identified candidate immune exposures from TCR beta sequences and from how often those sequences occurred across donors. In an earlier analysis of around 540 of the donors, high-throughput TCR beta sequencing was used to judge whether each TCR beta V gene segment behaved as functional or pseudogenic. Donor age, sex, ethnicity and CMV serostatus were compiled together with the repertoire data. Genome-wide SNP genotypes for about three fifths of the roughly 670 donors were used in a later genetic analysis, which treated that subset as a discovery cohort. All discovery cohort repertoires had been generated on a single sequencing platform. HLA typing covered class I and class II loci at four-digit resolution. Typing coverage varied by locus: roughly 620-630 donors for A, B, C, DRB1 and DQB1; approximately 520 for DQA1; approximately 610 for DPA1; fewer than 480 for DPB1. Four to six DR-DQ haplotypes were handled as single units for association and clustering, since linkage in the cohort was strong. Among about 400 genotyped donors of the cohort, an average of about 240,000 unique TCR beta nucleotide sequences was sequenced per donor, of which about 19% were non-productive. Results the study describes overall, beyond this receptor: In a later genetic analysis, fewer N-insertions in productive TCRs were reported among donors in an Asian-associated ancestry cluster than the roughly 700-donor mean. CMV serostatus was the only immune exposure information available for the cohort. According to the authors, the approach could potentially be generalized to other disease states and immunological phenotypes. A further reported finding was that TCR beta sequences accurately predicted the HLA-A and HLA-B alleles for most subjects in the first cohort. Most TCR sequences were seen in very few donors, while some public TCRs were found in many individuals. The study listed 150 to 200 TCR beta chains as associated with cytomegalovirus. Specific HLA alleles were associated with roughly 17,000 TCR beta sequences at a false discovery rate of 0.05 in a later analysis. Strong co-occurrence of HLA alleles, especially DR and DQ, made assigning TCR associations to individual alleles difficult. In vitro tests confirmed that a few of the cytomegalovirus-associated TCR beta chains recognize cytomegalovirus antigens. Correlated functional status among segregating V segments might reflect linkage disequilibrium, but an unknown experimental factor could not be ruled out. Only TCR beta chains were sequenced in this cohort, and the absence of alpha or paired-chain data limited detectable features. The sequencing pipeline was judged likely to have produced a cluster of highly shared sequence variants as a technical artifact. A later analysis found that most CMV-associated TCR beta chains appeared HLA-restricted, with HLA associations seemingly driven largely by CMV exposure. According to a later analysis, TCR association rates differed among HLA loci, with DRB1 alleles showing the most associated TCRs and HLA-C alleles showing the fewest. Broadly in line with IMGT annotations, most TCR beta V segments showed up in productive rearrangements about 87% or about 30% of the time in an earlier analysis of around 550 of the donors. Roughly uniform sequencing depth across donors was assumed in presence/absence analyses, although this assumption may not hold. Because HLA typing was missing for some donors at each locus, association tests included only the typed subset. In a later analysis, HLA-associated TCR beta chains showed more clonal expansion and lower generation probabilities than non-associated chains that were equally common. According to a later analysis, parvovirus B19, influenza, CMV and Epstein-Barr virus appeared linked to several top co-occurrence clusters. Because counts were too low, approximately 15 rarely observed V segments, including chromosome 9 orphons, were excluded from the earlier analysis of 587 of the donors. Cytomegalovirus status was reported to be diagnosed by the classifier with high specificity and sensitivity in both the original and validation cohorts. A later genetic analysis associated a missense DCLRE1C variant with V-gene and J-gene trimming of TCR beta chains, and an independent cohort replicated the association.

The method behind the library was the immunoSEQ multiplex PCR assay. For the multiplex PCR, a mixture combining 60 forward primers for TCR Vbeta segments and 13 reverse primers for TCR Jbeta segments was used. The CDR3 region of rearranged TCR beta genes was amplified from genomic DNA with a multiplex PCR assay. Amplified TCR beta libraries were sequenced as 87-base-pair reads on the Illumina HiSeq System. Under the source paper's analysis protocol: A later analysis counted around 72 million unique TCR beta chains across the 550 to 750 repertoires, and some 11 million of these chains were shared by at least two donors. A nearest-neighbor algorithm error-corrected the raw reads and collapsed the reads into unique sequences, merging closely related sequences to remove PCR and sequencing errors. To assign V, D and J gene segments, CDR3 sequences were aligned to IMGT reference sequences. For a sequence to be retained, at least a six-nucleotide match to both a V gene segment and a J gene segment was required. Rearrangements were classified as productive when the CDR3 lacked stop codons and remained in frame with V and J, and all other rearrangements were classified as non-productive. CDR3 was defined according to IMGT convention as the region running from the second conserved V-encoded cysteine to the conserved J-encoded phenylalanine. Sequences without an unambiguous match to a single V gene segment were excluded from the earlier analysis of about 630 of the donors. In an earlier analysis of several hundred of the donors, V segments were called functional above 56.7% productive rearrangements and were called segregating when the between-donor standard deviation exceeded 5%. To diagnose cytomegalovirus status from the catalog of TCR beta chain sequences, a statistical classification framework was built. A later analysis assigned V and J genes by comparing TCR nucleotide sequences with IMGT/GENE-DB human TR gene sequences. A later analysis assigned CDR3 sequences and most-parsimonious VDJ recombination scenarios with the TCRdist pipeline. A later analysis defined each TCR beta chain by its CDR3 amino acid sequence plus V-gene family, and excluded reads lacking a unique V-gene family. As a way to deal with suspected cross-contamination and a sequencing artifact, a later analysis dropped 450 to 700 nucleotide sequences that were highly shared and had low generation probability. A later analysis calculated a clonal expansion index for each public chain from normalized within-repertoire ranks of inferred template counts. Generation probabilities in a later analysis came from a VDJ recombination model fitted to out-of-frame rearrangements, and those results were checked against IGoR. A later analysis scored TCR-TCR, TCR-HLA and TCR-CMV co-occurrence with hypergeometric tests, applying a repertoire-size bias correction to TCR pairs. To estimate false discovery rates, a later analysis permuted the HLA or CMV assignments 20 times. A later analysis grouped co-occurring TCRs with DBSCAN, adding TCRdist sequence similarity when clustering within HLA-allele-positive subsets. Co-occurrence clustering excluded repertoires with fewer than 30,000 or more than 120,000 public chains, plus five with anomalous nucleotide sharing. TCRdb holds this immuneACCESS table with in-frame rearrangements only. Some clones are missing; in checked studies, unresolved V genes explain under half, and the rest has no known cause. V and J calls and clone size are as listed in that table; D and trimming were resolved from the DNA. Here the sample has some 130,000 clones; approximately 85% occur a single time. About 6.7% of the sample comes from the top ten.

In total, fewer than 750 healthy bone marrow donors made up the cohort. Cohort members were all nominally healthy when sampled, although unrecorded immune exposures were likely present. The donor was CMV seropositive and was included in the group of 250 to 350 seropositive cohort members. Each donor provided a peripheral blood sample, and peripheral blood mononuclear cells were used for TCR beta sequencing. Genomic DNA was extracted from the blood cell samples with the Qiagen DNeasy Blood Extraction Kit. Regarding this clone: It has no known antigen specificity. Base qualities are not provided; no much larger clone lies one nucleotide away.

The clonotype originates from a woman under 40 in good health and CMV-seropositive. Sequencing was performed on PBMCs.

The nucleotide sequence reads as follows: TGTGCCAGCAGCATCTTAGGGGGCTCCTACAATGAGCAGTTCTTC. Its translation is CASSILGGSYNEQFF. The chain uses TRBV5-8 and TRBJ2-1; a tentative D call is TRBD1 (6 bases match). Measured from the cysteine to the phenylalanine, the CDR3 is 15 residues long. The retained sequence is limited to the CDR3, 45 bases, with the frame set at the first base. CDR1 and CDR2 (SGHTS, YDEGEE) derive from the germline V gene. Cut back by 4 bases and 0 bases, the V and J ends lie 11 bases apart. With the portions outside the CDR3 filled from the reference TRBV5-8 and TRBJ2-1 genes, the complete variable region becomes EAGVTQSPTHLIKTRGQQATLRCSPISGHTSVYWYQQALGLGLQFLLWYDEGEERNRGNFPPRFSGRQFPNYSSELNVNALELEDSALYLCASSILGGSYNEQFFGPGTRLTVL.